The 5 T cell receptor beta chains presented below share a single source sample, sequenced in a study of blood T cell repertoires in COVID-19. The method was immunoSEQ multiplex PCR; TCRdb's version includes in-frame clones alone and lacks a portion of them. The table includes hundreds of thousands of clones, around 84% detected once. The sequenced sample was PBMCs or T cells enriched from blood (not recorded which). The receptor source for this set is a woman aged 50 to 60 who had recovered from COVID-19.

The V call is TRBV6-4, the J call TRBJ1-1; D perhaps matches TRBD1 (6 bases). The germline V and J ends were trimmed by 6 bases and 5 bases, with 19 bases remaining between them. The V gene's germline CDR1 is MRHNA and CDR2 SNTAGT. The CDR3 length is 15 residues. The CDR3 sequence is CASSKTGFAPTEAFF. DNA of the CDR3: TGTGCCAGCAGCAAAACAGGGTTCGCCCCGACTGAAGCTTTCTTT.

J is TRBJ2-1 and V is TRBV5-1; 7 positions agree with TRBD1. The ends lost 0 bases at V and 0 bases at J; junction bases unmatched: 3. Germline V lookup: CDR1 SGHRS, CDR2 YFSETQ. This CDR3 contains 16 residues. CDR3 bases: TGCGCCAGCAGCTTGGAGGCAGGGGGCTCCTACAATGAGCAGTTCTTC. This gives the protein CASSLEAGGSYNEQFF.

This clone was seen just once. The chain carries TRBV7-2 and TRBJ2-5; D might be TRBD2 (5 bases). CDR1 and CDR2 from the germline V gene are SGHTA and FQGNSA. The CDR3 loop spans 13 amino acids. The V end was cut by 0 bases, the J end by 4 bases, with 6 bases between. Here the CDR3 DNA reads TGTGCCAGCAGCTTAGCGCGGGCAGAGACCCAGTACTTC. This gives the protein CASSLARAETQYF.

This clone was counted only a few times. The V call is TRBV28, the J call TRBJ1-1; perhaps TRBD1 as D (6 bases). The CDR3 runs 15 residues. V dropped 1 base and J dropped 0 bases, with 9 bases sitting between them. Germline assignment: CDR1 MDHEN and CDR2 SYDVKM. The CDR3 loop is CASSLSRGLNTEAFF. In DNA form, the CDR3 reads TGTGCCAGCAGTTTATCCAGGGGTTTGAACACTGAAGCTTTCTTT.

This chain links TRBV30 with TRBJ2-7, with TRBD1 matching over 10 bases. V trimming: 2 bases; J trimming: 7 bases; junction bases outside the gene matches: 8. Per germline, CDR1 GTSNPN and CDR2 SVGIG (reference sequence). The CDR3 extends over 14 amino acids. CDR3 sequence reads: CAWSIGTGVEEQYF. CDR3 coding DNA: TGTGCCTGGAGTATCGGGACAGGGGTTGAGGAGCAGTACTTC. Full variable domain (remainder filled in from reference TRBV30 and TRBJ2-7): SQTIHQWPATLVQPVGSPLSLECTVEGTSNPNLYWYRQAAGRGLQLLFYSVGIGQISSEVPQNLSASRPQDRQFILSSKKLLLSDSGFYLCAWSIGTGVEEQYFGPGTRLTVT.